This TCR beta chain was recovered during a study of blood T cell repertoires in COVID-19. Study overall: T cells, B-cell-depleted T cells, or PBMCs supplied cDNA or gDNA.

As processed by the authors: Nucleated cell counts were estimated from reference gene primer amplification. Profiled with immunoSEQ multiplex PCR; TCRdb holds only in-frame clones, not every one. The DNA gave D and trimming, while V, J and clone size come from that table. The sample includes about 350,000 clones, about 88% of them seen just once. With 8 bases clipped from V and 3 bases from J, the junction kept 6 bases outside the gene matches. The CDR3 runs to 13 residues. In germline, CDR1 is MNHEY, CDR2 SVGAGI. This study enrolled people aged about 18 to 100 from about two dozen US geographic areas. Those designated as exposed participants met a COVID-19 case within 2 weeks before study entry.

This TCR derives from a woman in her 30s who had been exposed to COVID-19. Sequencing used PBMCs or T cells enriched from blood (not recorded which). The chain uses TRBV6-5 and TRBJ1-1; 7 nucleotides align to TRBD1. CDR3 in amino acids: CASSGQDHTEAFF. The CDR3 DNA is TGTGCCAGCTCTGGACAGGATCACACTGAAGCTTTCTTT.